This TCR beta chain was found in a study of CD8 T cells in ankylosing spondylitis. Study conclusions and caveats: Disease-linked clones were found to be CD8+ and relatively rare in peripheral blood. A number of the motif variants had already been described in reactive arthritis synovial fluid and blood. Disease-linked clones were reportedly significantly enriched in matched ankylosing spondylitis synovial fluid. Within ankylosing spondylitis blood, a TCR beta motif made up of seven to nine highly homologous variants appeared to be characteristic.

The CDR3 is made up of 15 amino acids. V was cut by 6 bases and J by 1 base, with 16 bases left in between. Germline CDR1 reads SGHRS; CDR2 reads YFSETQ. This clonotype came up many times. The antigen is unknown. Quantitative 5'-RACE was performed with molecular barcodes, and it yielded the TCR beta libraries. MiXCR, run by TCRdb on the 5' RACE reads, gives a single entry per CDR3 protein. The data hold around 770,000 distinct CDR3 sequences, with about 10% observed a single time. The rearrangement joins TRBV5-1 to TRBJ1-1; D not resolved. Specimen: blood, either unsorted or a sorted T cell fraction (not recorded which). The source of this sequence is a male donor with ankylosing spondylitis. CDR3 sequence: CASKKIPGRNTEAFF. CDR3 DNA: TGCGCCAGCAAGAAAATCCCAGGCCGGAACACTGAAGCTTTCTTT.